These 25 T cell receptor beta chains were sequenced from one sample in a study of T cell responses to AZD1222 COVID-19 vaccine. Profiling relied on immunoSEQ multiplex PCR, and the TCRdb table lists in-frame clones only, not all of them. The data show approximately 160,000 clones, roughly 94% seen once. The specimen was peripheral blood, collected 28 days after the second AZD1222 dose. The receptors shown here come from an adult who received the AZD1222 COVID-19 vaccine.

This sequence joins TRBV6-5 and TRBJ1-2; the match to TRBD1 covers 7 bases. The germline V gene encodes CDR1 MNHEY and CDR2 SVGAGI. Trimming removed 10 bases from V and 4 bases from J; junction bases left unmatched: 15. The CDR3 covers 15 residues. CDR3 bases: TGTGCCACTACTAATACAGGGGTAATCAGCTATGGCTACACCTTC. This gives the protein CATTNTGVISYGYTF.

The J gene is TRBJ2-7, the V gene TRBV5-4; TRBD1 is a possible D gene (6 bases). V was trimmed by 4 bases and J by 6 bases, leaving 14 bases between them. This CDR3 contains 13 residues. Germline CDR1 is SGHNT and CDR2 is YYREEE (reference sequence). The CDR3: CASSVKQGTEQYF. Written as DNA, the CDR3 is TGTGCCAGCAGCGTGAAACAGGGTACCGAGCAGTACTTC.

This chain's CDR3 is CASSLEAKTGGEQYF. Written as DNA, the CDR3 is TGCGCCAGCAGCTTGGAGGCGAAAACGGGGGGCGAGCAGTACTTC. This chain links TRBV5-1 with TRBJ2-7; 7 bases agree with TRBD2. V lost 0 bases, J lost 6 bases, and 9 bases stayed unmatched. The germline CDR1 and CDR2 sequences are SGHRS and YFSETQ. CDR3 length: 15 residues.

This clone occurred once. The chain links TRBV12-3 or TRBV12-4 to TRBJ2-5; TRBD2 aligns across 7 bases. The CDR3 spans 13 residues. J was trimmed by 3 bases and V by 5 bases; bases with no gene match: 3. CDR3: CASSILAEETQYF. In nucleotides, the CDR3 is TGTGCCAGCAGTATTCTAGCGGAAGAGACCCAGTACTTC.

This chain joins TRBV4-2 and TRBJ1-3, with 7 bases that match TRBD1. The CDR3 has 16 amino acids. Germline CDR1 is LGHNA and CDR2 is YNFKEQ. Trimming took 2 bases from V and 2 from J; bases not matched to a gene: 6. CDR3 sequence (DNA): TGTGCCAGCAGCCAACAATACAGGGGTACTGGAAACACCATATATTTT. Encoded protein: CASSQQYRGTGNTIYF.

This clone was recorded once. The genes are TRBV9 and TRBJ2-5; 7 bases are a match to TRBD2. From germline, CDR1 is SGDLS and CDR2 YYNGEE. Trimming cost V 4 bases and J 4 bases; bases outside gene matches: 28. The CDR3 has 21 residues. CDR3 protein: CASSSQPRRAGIYVEAETQYF. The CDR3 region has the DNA TGTGCCAGCAGCTCACAACCCCGAAGAGCGGGAATTTATGTTGAGGCAGAGACCCAGTACTTC.

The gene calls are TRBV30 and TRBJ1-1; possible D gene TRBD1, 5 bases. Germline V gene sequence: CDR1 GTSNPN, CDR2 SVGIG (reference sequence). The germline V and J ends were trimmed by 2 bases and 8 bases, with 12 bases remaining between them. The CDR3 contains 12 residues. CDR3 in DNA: TGTGCCTGGAGTAGTCAGGGAAGAGAAGCTTTCTTT. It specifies CAWSSQGREAFF. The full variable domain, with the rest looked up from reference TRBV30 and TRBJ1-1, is SQTIHQWPATLVQPVGSPLSLECTVEGTSNPNLYWYRQAAGRGLQLLFYSVGIGQISSEVPQNLSASRPQDRQFILSSKKLLLSDSGFYLCAWSSQGREAFFGQGTRLTVV.

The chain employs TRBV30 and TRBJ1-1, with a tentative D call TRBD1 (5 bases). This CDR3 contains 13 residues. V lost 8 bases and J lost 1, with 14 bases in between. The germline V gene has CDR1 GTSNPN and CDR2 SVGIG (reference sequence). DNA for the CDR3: TGTGCCCGGGACGTAGGGGAGAACACTGAAGCTTTCTTT. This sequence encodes CARDVGENTEAFF.

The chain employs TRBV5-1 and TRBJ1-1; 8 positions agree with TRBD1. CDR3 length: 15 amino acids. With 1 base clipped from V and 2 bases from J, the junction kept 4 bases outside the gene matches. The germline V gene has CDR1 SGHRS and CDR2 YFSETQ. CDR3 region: CASSLRQGANTEAFF. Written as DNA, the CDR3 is TGCGCCAGCAGCTTGCGGCAGGGGGCTAACACTGAAGCTTTCTTT.

CDR3 protein: CASSEKAAQDLTF. The CDR3 coding sequence is TGTGCCAGCAGTGAAAAGGCCGCCCAGGACCTCACCTTC. J is TRBJ1-2 and V is TRBV2; no definite D call. In germline, CDR1 is SNHLY, CDR2 FYNNEI. The length of the CDR3 is 13 residues. V was clipped by 2 bases and J by 13 bases, with 17 bases between them.

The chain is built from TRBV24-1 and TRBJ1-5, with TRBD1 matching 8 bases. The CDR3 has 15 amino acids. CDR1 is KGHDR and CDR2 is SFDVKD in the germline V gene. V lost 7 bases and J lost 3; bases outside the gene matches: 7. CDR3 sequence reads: CATRAGTGPNQPQHF. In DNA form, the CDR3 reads TGTGCCACCAGGGCCGGGACAGGCCCCAATCAGCCCCAGCATTTT.

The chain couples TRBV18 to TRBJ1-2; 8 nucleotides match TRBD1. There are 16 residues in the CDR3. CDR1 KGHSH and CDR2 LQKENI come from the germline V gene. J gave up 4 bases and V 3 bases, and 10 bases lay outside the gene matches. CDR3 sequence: CASSPDDRGGSYGYTF. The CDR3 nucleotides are TGTGCCAGCTCACCGGACGACAGGGGAGGCAGCTATGGCTACACCTTC. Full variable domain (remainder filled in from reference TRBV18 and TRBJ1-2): NAGVMQNPRHLVRRRGQEARLRCSPMKGHSHVYWYRQLPEEGLKFMVYLQKENIIDESGMPKERFSAEFPKEGPSILRIQQVVRGDSAAYFCASSPDDRGGSYGYTFGSGTRLTVV.

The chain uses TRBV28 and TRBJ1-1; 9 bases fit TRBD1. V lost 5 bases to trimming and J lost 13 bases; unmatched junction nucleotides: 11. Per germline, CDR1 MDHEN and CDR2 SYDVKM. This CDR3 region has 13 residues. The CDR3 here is CASSRRDRELLFF. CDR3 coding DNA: TGTGCCAGCAGTCGTCGGGACAGGGAGTTACTTTTCTTT. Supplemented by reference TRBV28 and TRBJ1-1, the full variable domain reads DVKVTQSSRYLVKRTGEKVFLECVQDMDHENMFWYRQDPGLGLRLIYFSYDVKMKEKGDIPEGYSVSREKKERFSLILESASTNQTSMYLCASSRRDRELLFFGQGTRLTVV.

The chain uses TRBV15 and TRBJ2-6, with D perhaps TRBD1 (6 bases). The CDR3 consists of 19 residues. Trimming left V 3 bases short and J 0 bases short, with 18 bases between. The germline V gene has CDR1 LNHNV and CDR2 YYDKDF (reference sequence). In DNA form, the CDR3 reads TGTGCCACCAGCAGGGACAGCCGAGAGCCCCTCTCTGGGGCCAACGTCCTGACTTTC. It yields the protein CATSRDSREPLSGANVLTF. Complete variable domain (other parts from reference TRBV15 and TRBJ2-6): DAMVIQNPRYQVTQFGKPVTLSCSQTLNHNVMYWYQQKSSQAPKLLFHYYDKDFNNEADTPDNFQSRRPNTSFCFLDIRSPGLGDTAMYLCATSRDSREPLSGANVLTFGAGSRLTVL.

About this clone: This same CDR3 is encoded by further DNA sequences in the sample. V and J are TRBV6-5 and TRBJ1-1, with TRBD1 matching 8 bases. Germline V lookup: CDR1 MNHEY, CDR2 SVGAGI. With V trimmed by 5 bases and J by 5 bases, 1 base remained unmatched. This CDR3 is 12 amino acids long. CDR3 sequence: CASSTGGTEAFF. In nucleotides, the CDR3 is TGTGCCAGCAGTACAGGGGGAACTGAAGCTTTCTTT.

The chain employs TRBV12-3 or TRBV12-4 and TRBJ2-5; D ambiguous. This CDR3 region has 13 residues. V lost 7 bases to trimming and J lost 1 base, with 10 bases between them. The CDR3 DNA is TGTGCCAGCACGATCTACTCCCAAGAGACCCAGTACTTC. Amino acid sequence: CASTIYSQETQYF.

CDR3 loop: CASTHEVRGSTNEKLFF. CDR3 coding DNA: TGTGCCAGCACCCACGAAGTCCGGGGGTCAACTAATGAAAAACTGTTTTTT. The chain combines TRBV7-8 with TRBJ1-4, with a possible D match to TRBD1 (5 bases). V lost 7 bases to trimming and J lost 0 bases, with 18 bases between them. The CDR3 covers 17 residues. Germline V gene data show CDR1 as SGHVS and CDR2 as FQNEAQ.

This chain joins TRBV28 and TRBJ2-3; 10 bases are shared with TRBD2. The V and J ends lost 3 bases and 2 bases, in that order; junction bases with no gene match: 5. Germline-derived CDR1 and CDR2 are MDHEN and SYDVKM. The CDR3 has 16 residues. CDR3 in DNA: TGTGCCAGCAGTTTTAGGCTAGCGGGGGCCACAGATACGCAGTATTTT. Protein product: CASSFRLAGATDTQYF.

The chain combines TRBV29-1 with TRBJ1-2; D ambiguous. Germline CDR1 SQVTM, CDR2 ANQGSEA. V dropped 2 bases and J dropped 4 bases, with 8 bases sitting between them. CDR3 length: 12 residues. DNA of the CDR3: TGCAGCGTTGAATCGGGCCCCTATGGCTACACCTTC. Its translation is CSVESGPYGYTF.

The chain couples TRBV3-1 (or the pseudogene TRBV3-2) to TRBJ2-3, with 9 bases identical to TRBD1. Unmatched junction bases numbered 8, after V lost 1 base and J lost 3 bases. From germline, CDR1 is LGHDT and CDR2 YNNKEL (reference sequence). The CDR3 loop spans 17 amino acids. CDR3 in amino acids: CASSQGNRDRATDTQYF. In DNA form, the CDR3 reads TGTGCCAGCAGCCAAGGCAACCGGGACAGGGCTACAGATACGCAGTATTTT.

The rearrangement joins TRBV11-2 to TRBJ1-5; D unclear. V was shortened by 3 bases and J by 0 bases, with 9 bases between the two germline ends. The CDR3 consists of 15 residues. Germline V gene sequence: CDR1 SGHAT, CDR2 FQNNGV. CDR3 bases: TGTGCCAGCAGCTTCGGACCCTATAGCAATCAGCCCCAGCATTTT. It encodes CASSFGPYSNQPQHF.

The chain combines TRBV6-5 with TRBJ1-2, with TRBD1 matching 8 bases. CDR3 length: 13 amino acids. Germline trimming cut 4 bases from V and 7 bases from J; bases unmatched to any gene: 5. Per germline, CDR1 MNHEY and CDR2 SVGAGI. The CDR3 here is CASSSQGAGGYTF. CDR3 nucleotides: TGTGCCAGCAGTTCCCAGGGGGCAGGTGGCTACACCTTC.

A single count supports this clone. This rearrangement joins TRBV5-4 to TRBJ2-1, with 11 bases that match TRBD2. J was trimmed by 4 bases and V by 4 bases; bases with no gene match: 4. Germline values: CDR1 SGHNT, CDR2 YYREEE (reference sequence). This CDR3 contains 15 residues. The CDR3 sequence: CASSRGLADYNEQFF. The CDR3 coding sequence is TGTGCCAGCAGCCGGGGACTAGCGGATTACAATGAGCAGTTCTTC.

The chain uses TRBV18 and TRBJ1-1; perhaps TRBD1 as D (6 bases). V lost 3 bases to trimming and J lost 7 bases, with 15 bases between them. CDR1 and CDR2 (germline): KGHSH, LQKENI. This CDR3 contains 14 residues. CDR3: CASSPAGGTREAFF. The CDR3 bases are TGTGCCAGCTCACCCGCCGGAGGGACACGTGAAGCTTTCTTT.

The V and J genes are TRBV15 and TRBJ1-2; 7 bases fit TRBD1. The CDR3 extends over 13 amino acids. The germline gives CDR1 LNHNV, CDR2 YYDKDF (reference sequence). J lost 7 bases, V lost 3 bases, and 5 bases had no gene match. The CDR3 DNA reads TGTGCCACCAGCAGCGGGACAGTGGCTGGCTACACCTTC. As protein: CATSSGTVAGYTF.